The 19 T cell receptor beta chains below come from one sample, sequenced in a study of T-cell reconstitution after alpha-beta-depleted transplantation in children. Preparation of the TCRbeta library involved a method that used unique molecular identifiers. TCRdb independently ran MiXCR on the PCR reads; one entry per CDR3 protein. The sample includes 300,000 to 400,000 distinct CDR3 sequences, approximately 23% of them seen just once. The material was PBMCs, mostly from graft donor cells, obtained 180 days after TCRalphabeta/CD19-depleted stem cell transplant. Every receptor here comes from a male patient aged 10 to 17 who had a stem cell transplant for acute lymphoblastic leukemia, so the T cells may come from the graft donor.

This clonotype has only a few counts. The rearrangement links TRBV5-1 to TRBJ2-4; 7 bases align to TRBD1. Per the germline V gene, CDR1 is SGHRS and CDR2 is YFSETQ. The CDR3 length is 16 residues. The J segment lost 0 bases and the V segment lost 2 bases, leaving 5 bases of the junction unmatched. In DNA, the CDR3 is TGCGCCAGCAGCTTCAATACAGGGGTAGCCAAAAACATTCAGTACTTC. This translates into CASSFNTGVAKNIQYF.

The chain recombines TRBV11-2 with TRBJ2-3, with a weak D call TRBD2 (6 bases). V was shortened by 4 bases and J by 6 bases, with 17 bases between the two germline ends. CDR3 length: 15 amino acids. Germline CDR1 SGHAT, CDR2 FQNNGV. The CDR3 nucleotides are TGTGCCAGCAGCTCAAGACGGACTAACTGGGATACGCAGTATTTT. This translates into CASSSRRTNWDTQYF.

The chain carries TRBV5-6 and TRBJ2-3; 7 bases map to TRBD2. Germline V gene lookup returns CDR1 SGHDT and CDR2 YYEEEE. The V segment lost 5 bases and the J segment 3 bases; nucleotides outside the gene matches: 15. There are 17 residues in the CDR3. The CDR3 reads CASRPFVRGERTDTQYF. In nucleotides, the CDR3 is TGTGCCAGCAGACCCTTCGTCCGGGGGGAACGTACAGATACGCAGTATTTT.

The count of this clonotype is one. V usage is TRBV11-2 and J usage is TRBJ2-5, with 7 bases lining up with TRBD2. The CDR3 runs to 17 residues. Trimming cost V 0 bases and J 7 bases; bases outside gene matches: 14. CDR1 and CDR2 from the germline V gene are SGHAT and FQNNGV. CDR3: CASSLDVAGVRRGTQYF. The CDR3 nucleotides read TGTGCCAGCAGCTTAGACGTCGCGGGAGTTAGGCGGGGGACCCAGTACTTC.

The chain joins TRBV29-1 to TRBJ2-2; D is uncertain. The germline V gene has CDR1 SQVTM and CDR2 ANQGSEA. The V gene lost 6 bases and the J gene lost 2 bases, with 4 bases spanning the gap. The length of the CDR3 is 11 residues. The CDR3 here is CSVGNTGELFF. The CDR3 nucleotides read TGCAGCGTAGGTAACACCGGGGAGCTGTTTTTT.

The genes are TRBV10-1 and TRBJ1-5; D gene ambiguous. The CDR3 is made up of 12 amino acids. V gave up 8 bases and J gave up 4 bases, with 9 bases separating them. The germline gives CDR1 WNHNN, CDR2 SYGVQD (reference sequence). The CDR3: CASGVGNQPQHF. Written as DNA, the CDR3 is TGCGCCAGCGGCGTGGGGAATCAGCCCCAGCATTTT.

This rearrangement joins TRBV15 to TRBJ1-2, with D possibly being TRBD1 (6 bases). V lost 6 bases and J 7 bases, leaving 9 bases between the germline ends. Germline values: CDR1 LNHNV, CDR2 YYDKDF (reference sequence). This CDR3 region has 11 residues. CDR3 residues: CATRGGGGYTF. The CDR3 bases are TGTGCCACCAGGGGAGGGGGTGGCTACACCTTC.

This clonotype was counted between two and nine times. The chain couples TRBV29-1 to TRBJ1-5; 10 bases map to TRBD1. The V gene end was trimmed by 5 bases and the J gene end by 0 bases; junction bases not matched to a gene: 1. The CDR3 covers 14 residues. Germline assignment: CDR1 SQVTM and CDR2 ANQGSEA. The CDR3 region has the DNA TGCAGCGTTAGGGACAGGGGTAGCAATCAGCCCCAGCATTTT. Translation gives CSVRDRGSNQPQHF.

This clonotype appeared a few times. The chain links TRBV6-5 to TRBJ2-3; no definite D call. In germline, CDR1 is MNHEY, CDR2 SVGAGI. The CDR3 loop spans 16 amino acids. V lost 0 bases, J lost 6 bases, and 16 bases lay in between. The CDR3 loop is CASSYSMPGDEDTQYF. DNA for the CDR3: TGTGCCAGCAGTTACTCGATGCCGGGCGACGAGGATACGCAGTATTTT.

This clonotype was recorded a few times. The chain links TRBV10-3 to TRBJ2-7; no reliable D call. Trimming stripped 3 bases from V and 2 bases from J, with 8 bases between. The CDR3 has 13 amino acids. Germline values: CDR1 ENHRY, CDR2 SYGVKD. The CDR3 nucleotides are TGTGCCATCAGTGAAGAAGGCCCCTACGAGCAGTACTTC. Its translation is CAISEEGPYEQYF.

The chain carries TRBV20-1 and TRBJ1-3; tentative D call: TRBD1 (5 bases). The CDR3 runs 14 residues. Trimming stripped 3 bases from V and 3 bases from J, with 12 bases between. Germline V gives CDR1 DFQATT, CDR2 SNEGSKA (reference sequence). CDR3 in amino acids: CSASYKGLGNTIYF. The CDR3 coding sequence is TGCAGTGCTAGTTATAAGGGGCTTGGAAACACCATATATTTT.

This clonotype came up a few times. The chain employs TRBV5-1 and TRBJ2-7; D perhaps matches TRBD2 (6 bases). This CDR3 region has 16 residues. The V end lost 0 bases, the J end lost 2 bases, and 15 bases lay between the germline ends. Germline CDR1 is SGHRS and CDR2 is YFSETQ. CDR3 bases: TGCGCCAGCAGCTTGGCCGACCCGAGACTAGCCTACGAGCAGTACTTC. It codes for CASSLADPRLAYEQYF.

This clonotype was found a few times. The chain combines TRBV29-1 with TRBJ2-7; TRBD2 might be the D (6 bases). The V gene lost 6 bases and the J gene lost 5 bases, with 14 bases spanning the gap. Germline CDR1 SQVTM, CDR2 ANQGSEA. There are 12 residues in the CDR3. Here the CDR3 DNA reads TGCAGCGTCACGGGAGCTAAACACGAGCAGTACTTC. This translates into CSVTGAKHEQYF.

On this clonotype: A read error may produce the germline difference seen at one junction end. The chain couples TRBV7-6 to TRBJ2-1, with D perhaps matching TRBD2 (5 bases). From germline, CDR1 is SGHVS and CDR2 FNYEAQ. The CDR3 totals 13 residues. The CDR3 nucleotides are TGTGCCAGCAGCTTAGCGCTGTGGGCGGGTTCGGTCTTC. Translated: CASSLALWAGSVF.

This clonotype was observed a few times. The chain joins TRBV4-1 to TRBJ2-7, with D perhaps matching TRBD1 or TRBD2 (5 bases each). Trimming left V 3 bases short and J 1 base short, with 16 bases between. The CDR3 runs 16 residues. Per the germline V gene, CDR1 is MGHRA and CDR2 is YSYEKL. The chain's CDR3 is CASSHLTGTASYEQYF. The CDR3 DNA sequence: TGCGCCAGCAGCCACCTTACCGGGACGGCTTCCTACGAGCAGTACTTC.

This clonotype was seen a few times. The V call is TRBV2, the J call TRBJ2-7; 8 bases are shared with TRBD1. There are 14 residues in the CDR3. Unmatched junction bases numbered 13, after V lost 8 bases and J lost 7 bases. Germline values: CDR1 SNHLY, CDR2 FYNNEI. CDR3 protein: CASGGRQGIREQYF. In DNA, the CDR3 is TGTGCCAGCGGGGGACGACAGGGGATAAGGGAGCAGTACTTC. Filled out from reference TRBV2 and TRBJ2-7, the complete variable domain reads EPEVTQTPSHQVTQMGQEVILRCVPISNHLYFYWYRQILGQKVEFLVSFYNNEISEKSEIFDDQFSVERPDGSNFTLKIRSTKLEDSAMYFCASGGRQGIREQYFGPGTRLTVT.

The chain is built from TRBV27 and TRBJ2-7, with 7 nucleotides matching TRBD1. V dropped 3 bases and J dropped 3; count of bases not matched to a gene: 8. Germline-derived CDR1 and CDR2 are MNHEY and SMNVEV (reference sequence). The CDR3 has 15 residues. The DNA of the CDR3 is TGTGCCAGCAGTTTTCAGGGACAGTTCATCTACGAGCAGTACTTC. This sequence encodes CASSFQGQFIYEQYF.

The gene calls are TRBV21-1 and TRBJ2-7; TRBD2 reflects the table's D call only, with no check against the DNA. TRBV21-1 is deemed a pseudogene. The CDR3 totals 15 residues. The CDR3 region has the DNA TGTGCCAGCACCTCCCCAGACAGCGAGACCTACGAGCAGTACTTC. Its protein product is CASTSPDSETYEQYF.

The CDR3 sequence: CATAHGTPSYNEQFF. CDR3 nucleotide sequence: TGTGCCACCGCTCACGGGACACCTTCCTACAATGAGCAGTTCTTC. The chain has TRBV15 and TRBJ2-1, with TRBD1 as a possible D gene (6 bases). The CDR3 runs 15 residues. Trimming cost V 8 bases and J 1 base, with 15 bases left between them. Germline V lookup: CDR1 LNHNV, CDR2 YYDKDF (reference sequence).